The clone carrying this TCR beta chain occurred a few times. This sample is drawn from a study of T cell changes during pregnancy in multiple sclerosis. The repertoire was sequenced with immunoSEQ multiplex PCR; TCRdb's copy has only in-frame clones and lacks some. Among more than 45,000 clones, 90% to 95% were seen once, and the ten largest hold around 0.6%. Germline CDR1 is KGHSH and CDR2 is LQKENI. The trim removed 4 bases at V and 1 base at J, leaving 2 bases unmatched. The CDR3 spans 15 residues. The receptor's source is a female donor with multiple sclerosis, enrolled in a pregnancy study. The material was CD4+ T cells from peripheral blood mononuclear cells, obtained in the second trimester of pregnancy. This chain links TRBV18 with TRBJ1-5; 9 bases align to TRBD1. The chain's CDR3 is CASSLGTGSNQPQHF. CDR3 bases: TGTGCCAGCTCACTGGGGACAGGGAGCAATCAGCCCCAGCATTTT.